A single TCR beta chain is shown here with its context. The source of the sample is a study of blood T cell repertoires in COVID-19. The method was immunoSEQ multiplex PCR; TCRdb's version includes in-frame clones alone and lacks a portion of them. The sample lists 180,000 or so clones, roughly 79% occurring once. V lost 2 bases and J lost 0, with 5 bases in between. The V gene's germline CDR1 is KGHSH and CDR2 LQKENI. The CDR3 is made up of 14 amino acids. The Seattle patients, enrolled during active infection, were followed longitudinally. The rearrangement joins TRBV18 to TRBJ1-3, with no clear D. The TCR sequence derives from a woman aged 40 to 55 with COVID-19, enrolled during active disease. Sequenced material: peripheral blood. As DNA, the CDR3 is TGTGCCAGCTCACCATCGGTCTCTGGAAACACCATATATTTT. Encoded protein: CASSPSVSGNTIYF.